The 20 T cell receptor beta chains given below trace back to one sample, sequenced in a study of blood T cell repertoires in COVID-19. Clones were sequenced by immunoSEQ multiplex PCR, and TCRdb holds only the in-frame ones, with some missing. The sample holds 130,000 to 150,000 clones, over 75% seen once. Sequenced: peripheral blood. The receptors come from a woman in her forties or fifties with acute or convalescent COVID-19.

This clone is a singleton in its sample. J is TRBJ1-4 and V is TRBV28, with 8 bases lining up with TRBD1. The length of the CDR3 is 16 residues. Germline lookup yields CDR1 MDHEN and CDR2 SYDVKM. V shed 5 bases and J 5 bases; nucleotides not matched to a gene: 10. The CDR3 sequence: CASSPYRQGTNEKLFF. CDR3 nucleotides: TGTGCCAGCAGTCCGTACCGACAGGGGACAAATGAAAAACTGTTTTTT.

This chain connects TRBV4-2 to TRBJ2-6; 9 nucleotides align to TRBD2. The CDR3 has 17 amino acids. The germline V gene has CDR1 LGHNA and CDR2 YNFKEQ. V lost 1 base and J lost 2; bases outside the gene matches: 3. The CDR3 sequence is CASSQASGETGANVLTF. CDR3 bases: TGTGCCAGCAGCCAAGCTAGCGGGGAAACTGGGGCCAACGTCCTGACTTTC.

This sequence joins TRBV7-2 and TRBJ2-3; 7 bases are a match to TRBD2. Germline V lookup: CDR1 SGHTA, CDR2 FQGNSA. This CDR3 has 13 residues. The junction had 6 bases not matched to a gene; V was cut back by 6 bases and J by 6 bases. DNA of the CDR3: TGTGCCAGCAGGCCCGGGACTACTGATACGCAGTATTTT. The encoded protein is CASRPGTTDTQYF.

CDR3 sequence reads: CASSQPSSYSGELFF. CDR3 nucleotide sequence: TGTGCCAGCAGCCAACCCTCTAGTTATTCCGGGGAGCTGTTTTTT. The chain recombines TRBV3-1 (or the pseudogene TRBV3-2) with TRBJ2-2; D call uncertain. In germline, CDR1 is LGHDT, CDR2 YNNKEL (reference sequence). The germline V and J ends were trimmed by 2 bases and 6 bases, with 13 bases remaining between them. This CDR3 has 15 amino acids.

The V call is TRBV5-5, the J call TRBJ1-2, with TRBD1 matching over 7 bases. The germline V gene encodes CDR1 SGHKS and CDR2 YYEKEE (reference sequence). The V and J ends lost 4 bases and 4 bases, in that order; junction bases with no gene match: 13. This CDR3 is built from 16 residues. CDR3 in amino acids: CASSTGTEIASYGYTF. In DNA form, the CDR3 reads TGTGCCAGCAGCACCGGGACAGAAATAGCTTCCTATGGCTACACCTTC.

The V call is TRBV25-1, the J call TRBJ2-1; 7 bases match TRBD2. CDR1 MGHDK and CDR2 SYGVNS come from the germline V gene. Trimming removed 7 bases from V and 5 bases from J; junction bases left unmatched: 5. The CDR3 covers 13 residues. The CDR3 nucleotides read TGTGCCAGCATTCTAGCGGCTAACAATGAGCAGTTCTTC. As protein: CASILAANNEQFF.

V is TRBV27 and J is TRBJ2-7, with 7 nucleotides matching TRBD1. This CDR3 contains 14 residues. The V segment lost 5 bases and the J segment 4 bases; nucleotides outside the gene matches: 8. Per the germline V gene, CDR1 is MNHEY and CDR2 is SMNVEV (reference sequence). The CDR3 spells CASSPGTVMYEQYF. The CDR3 bases are TGTGCCAGCAGTCCAGGGACAGTTATGTACGAGCAGTACTTC.

This chain joins TRBV5-8 and TRBJ1-4, with a tentative D call TRBD1 (6 bases). Trimming left V 4 bases short and J 7 bases short, with 14 bases between. This CDR3 region has 14 residues. The germline V gene encodes CDR1 SGHTS and CDR2 YDEGEE. The CDR3 DNA reads as TGTGCCAGCAGCCGACAGGAAGCAACTGAAAAACTGTTTTTT. It is translated as CASSRQEATEKLFF. Together with reference TRBV5-8 and TRBJ1-4, the CDR3 gives the full variable domain: EAGVTQSPTHLIKTRGQQATLRCSPISGHTSVYWYQQALGLGLQFLLWYDEGEERNRGNFPPRFSGRQFPNYSSELNVNALELEDSALYLCASSRQEATEKLFFGSGTQLSVL.

V and J are TRBV3-1 (or the pseudogene TRBV3-2) and TRBJ1-6; maybe TRBD1 (5 bases). The CDR3 extends over 14 amino acids. Germline V gene sequence: CDR1 LGHDT, CDR2 YNNKEL (reference sequence). Trimming left V 0 bases short and J 9 bases short, with 9 bases between. As DNA, the CDR3 is TGTGCCAGCAGCCAAGAGGGGCATCTTTCACCCCTCCACTTT. Translated: CASSQEGHLSPLHF.

The chain uses TRBV28 and TRBJ1-6; 9 bases line up with TRBD1. With V trimmed by 6 bases and J by 9 bases, 15 bases remained unmatched. Germline V gene data show CDR1 as MDHEN and CDR2 as SYDVKM. The CDR3 sequence is 17 residues long. The CDR3 sequence: CASSPGTGKPISSPLHF. The CDR3 region has the DNA TGTGCCAGCAGCCCTGGGACAGGGAAACCGATCAGTTCACCCCTCCACTTT.

This clone occurred a few times. At one of its ends the junction is not consistent with the germline gene, which may arise from a read error. This chain uses TRBV5-3 with TRBJ1-3; no definite D call. TRBV5-3 falls under the ORF class, with uncertain function. The CDR3 is 9 residues long. CDR3 protein: CARSRSLSF. For the CDR3, the DNA is TGTGCCAGAAGCCGAAGTTTGAGTTTT.

The chain employs TRBV19 and TRBJ2-6; weak D call: TRBD1 (5 bases). Trimming stripped 8 bases from V and 1 base from J, with 12 bases between. The CDR3 is 15 amino acids. The germline CDR1 and CDR2 sequences are LNHDA and SQIVND (reference sequence). In DNA form, the CDR3 reads TGTGCCAGTCGAGATAGGGGTTCTGGGGCCAACGTCCTGACTTTC. This codes for CASRDRGSGANVLTF. The full variable domain, its missing parts supplied by reference TRBV19 and TRBJ2-6, is DGGITQSPKYLFRKEGQNVTLSCEQNLNHDAMYWYRQDPGQGLRLIYYSQIVNDFQKGDIAEGYSVSREKKESFPLTVTSAQKNPTAFYLCASRDRGSGANVLTFGAGSRLTVL.

V and J are TRBV5-1 and TRBJ2-1; 12 bases line up with TRBD2. Trimming took 4 bases from V and 4 from J; bases not matched to a gene: 3. The CDR3 is made up of 15 amino acids. Germline loops: CDR1 SGHRS, CDR2 YFSETQ. The CDR3 loop reads CASSTGTSGYNEQFF. The CDR3 DNA follows: TGCGCCAGCAGCACCGGGACTAGCGGGTACAATGAGCAGTTCTTC.

The CDR3 loop is CASSLDRGYNQPQHF. The DNA for the CDR3 is TGTGCCAGCAGCTTAGACCGGGGTTATAATCAGCCCCAGCATTTT. The chain employs TRBV7-9 and TRBJ1-5; D not resolved. CDR1 is SEHNR, CDR2 FQNEAQ, per germline (reference sequence). V lost 1 base to trimming and J lost 4 bases, with 11 bases between them. The CDR3 sequence is 15 residues long.

The chain recombines TRBV7-2 with TRBJ2-7; 8 positions agree with TRBD2. CDR3 length: 15 amino acids. Germline lookup yields CDR1 SGHTA and CDR2 FQGNSA. The V segment lost 5 bases and the J segment 6 bases; nucleotides outside the gene matches: 12. CDR3 coding DNA: TGTGCCAGCAGCCGGGAGGGCTATCTCATTGCCGAGCAGTACTTC. Protein sequence: CASSREGYLIAEQYF.

The chain has TRBV18 and TRBJ1-2; TRBD1 aligns across 7 bases. CDR1 is KGHSH and CDR2 is LQKENI in the germline V gene. Trimming at V came to 6 bases and at J to 8 bases, leaving 12 bases not matched to a gene. CDR3 length equals 14 residues. The CDR3 loop reads CASSPRDRVGGYTF. Here the CDR3 DNA reads TGTGCCAGCTCTCCAAGAGACAGGGTGGGAGGCTACACCTTC.

The chain links TRBV2 to TRBJ1-6; tentative D call: TRBD1 (5 bases). In germline, CDR1 is SNHLY, CDR2 FYNNEI. V lost 7 bases to trimming and J lost 6 bases, with 7 bases between them. The CDR3 is 12 amino acids. The CDR3: CASIGANSPLHF. The CDR3 DNA reads as TGTGCCAGCATAGGGGCTAATTCACCCCTCCACTTT.

The chain is built from TRBV5-6 and TRBJ2-2, with TRBD1 identical over 9 bases. CDR1 and CDR2 from the germline V gene are SGHDT and YYEEEE. V was clipped by 2 bases and J by 1 base; unmatched bases: 3. The CDR3 length is 16 residues. CDR3 DNA sequence: TGTGCCAGCAGCTTATCGGGACAGGGGAACACCGGGGAGCTGTTTTTT. It yields the protein CASSLSGQGNTGELFF.

CDR3 residues: CASGVRGRIYNEQFF. The CDR3, as DNA: TGTGCCAGCGGGGTAAGGGGGCGCATCTACAATGAGCAGTTCTTC. The chain carries TRBV27 and TRBJ2-1; the match to TRBD1 covers 7 bases. The CDR3 loop spans 15 amino acids. J lost 3 bases, V lost 8 bases, and 10 bases had no gene match. CDR1 and CDR2 (germline): MNHEY, SMNVEV (reference sequence).

V and J are TRBV5-6 and TRBJ1-5; tentatively, D is TRBD1 (5 bases). Trimming took 0 bases from V and 10 from J, leaving 11 bases between them. The CDR3 loop spans 13 amino acids. CDR1 SGHDT and CDR2 YYEEEE come from the germline V gene. CDR3 bases: TGTGCCAGCAGCTTGGCGGGGGTCCAACCCCAGCATTTT. It specifies CASSLAGVQPQHF.